The next 5 T cell receptor beta chains were all read from a single sample in a study of T cell responses to AZD1222 COVID-19 vaccine. Measured with immunoSEQ multiplex PCR; TCRdb has only the in-frame clones, and not every one. The sample comprises roughly 92,000 clones, 70% to 90% of which are singletons, and 4% to 5% rests with the top ten. The sequenced sample was peripheral blood, obtained 28 days after the second AZD1222 dose. These receptors were collected from an adult who received the AZD1222 COVID-19 vaccine.

The genes are TRBV19 and TRBJ1-2; 7 positions match TRBD1. This CDR3 region has 14 residues. Germline V gives CDR1 LNHDA, CDR2 SQIVND (reference sequence). Trimming took 5 bases from V and 2 from J; bases not matched to a gene: 5. CDR3 in DNA: TGTGCCAGTAGTCTCTCGGGACAGAACTATGGCTACACCTTC. This translates into CASSLSGQNYGYTF.

V and J are TRBV7-8 and TRBJ2-7; 7 bases are shared with TRBD1. CDR3 length: 14 residues. CDR1 SGHVS and CDR2 FQNEAQ come from the germline V gene. Trimming took 5 bases from V and 6 from J; bases not matched to a gene: 10. The CDR3 region is CASSTGTPGGEQYF. The CDR3 DNA reads as TGTGCCAGCAGCACTGGGACCCCAGGGGGCGAGCAGTACTTC.

The CDR3 sequence: CASSDREGYQPQHF. DNA of the CDR3: TGTGCCAGCTCTGACAGGGAAGGATATCAGCCCCAGCATTTT. The chain carries TRBV6-5 and TRBJ1-5; 7 bases align to TRBD1. Unmatched junction bases numbered 9, after V lost 8 bases and J lost 5 bases. Germline CDR1 and CDR2: MNHEY and SVGAGI. The CDR3 consists of 14 residues.

This chain uses TRBV21-1 with TRBJ2-7; the table's D call of TRBD1 was not tested on the DNA. TRBV21-1 corresponds to a pseudogene. CDR3 size: 14 residues. The CDR3 loop is CASSYRQYLYEQYF. The CDR3 nucleotides read TGTGCCAGCAGCTACAGACAGTACCTCTACGAGCAGTACTTC.

J is TRBJ2-7 and V is TRBV10-1; D remains ambiguous. CDR1 WNHNN and CDR2 SYGVQD come from the germline V gene (reference sequence). The V end was cut by 4 bases, the J end by 7 bases, with 8 bases between. The CDR3 has 11 residues. CDR3 bases: TGCGCCAGCAGTGGGTATGGGGAGCAGTACTTC. Encoded protein: CASSGYGEQYF.